A single sample is the source of the 21 T cell receptor beta chains below, sequenced in a study of blood T cells in healthy people across ages. Then a second PCR, running about 6 to 12 cycles, was carried out with a sample-barcoded 5' primer and a J-beta primer mix. TCRdb redid the calling of the 5' RACE reads with MiXCR, one entry per CDR3 protein. The sample records 1.5 million to 1.9 million distinct CDR3 sequences, under 55% being singletons. Sequencing input: blood. These receptors all come from a young woman in good health.

About this clonotype: One end of the junction does not line up with germline, which may come from a read error. The chain is built from TRBV28 and TRBJ2-7, with D tentatively TRBD2 (5 bases). The CDR3 totals 15 residues. Germline-derived CDR1 and CDR2 are MDHEN and SYDVKM. This CDR3 is CAGSLRRKSSYEQYF. CDR3 bases: TGTGCCGGCAGCCTGCGGAGGAAGAGCTCCTACGAGCAGTACTTC.

This clonotype was counted only a few times. The V call is TRBV7-9, the J call TRBJ2-3; 12 positions match TRBD2. The V gene end was trimmed by 7 bases and the J gene end by 4 bases; junction bases not matched to a gene: 12. The CDR3 consists of 17 residues. CDR1 is SEHNR, CDR2 FQNEAQ, per germline (reference sequence). CDR3 amino acids: CASTHLRLAGGSDTQYF. CDR3 bases: TGTGCCAGCACCCACTTACGCCTAGCGGGGGGGTCAGATACGCAGTATTTT.

This clonotype was detected only a few times. J is TRBJ1-2 and V is TRBV28; 7 bases are a match to TRBD1. Germline V CDR1 and CDR2: MDHEN, SYDVKM. The CDR3 covers 14 residues. V lost 2 bases to trimming and J lost 8 bases; unmatched junction nucleotides: 8. DNA for the CDR3: TGTGCCAGCAGTTTAAATACAGGGGAAGGCGGCTACACCTTC. Its protein product is CASSLNTGEGGYTF.

The rearrangement joins TRBV20-1 to TRBJ2-3; 7 bases fit TRBD1. The CDR3 sequence is 15 residues long. The germline V gene encodes CDR1 DFQATT and CDR2 SNEGSKA (reference sequence). The V and J ends lost 5 bases and 4 bases, in that order; junction bases with no gene match: 12. In DNA, the CDR3 is TGCAGTGCTCATTACCGGGACAGTGGCGCAGATACGCAGTATTTT. Its translation: CSAHYRDSGADTQYF.

The chain uses TRBV15 and TRBJ1-1; weak D call: TRBD1 (6 bases). CDR3 length equals 12 residues. With 1 base removed from V and 11 bases from J, the gap between germline ends came to 11 bases. Looked up from germline, CDR1 is LNHNV and CDR2 is YYDKDF (reference sequence). DNA for the CDR3: TGTGCCACCAGCAGAGGGACAGTTGCGGCTTTCTTT. This translates into CATSRGTVAAFF.

Comments on this clonotype: The junction departs from the called germline gene at one end, perhaps through a read error. The V call is TRBV12-3 or TRBV12-4, the J call TRBJ1-2, with 7 bases that match TRBD1. The CDR3 is made up of 15 amino acids. The CDR3 protein is CTSSPDRAPHYGYTF. The CDR3 DNA follows: TGTACCAGCAGTCCTGACAGGGCACCCCACTATGGCTACACCTTC.

There are a few counts of this clonotype. For the CDR3, the DNA is TGCAGTGCTAGAGTGGTCGCGAACTATGGCTACACCTTC. Residues: CSARVVANYGYTF. The rearrangement joins TRBV20-1 to TRBJ1-2, with no clear D. This CDR3 contains 13 residues. Per the germline V gene, CDR1 is DFQATT and CDR2 is SNEGSKA (reference sequence). V lost 1 base to trimming and J lost 2 bases, with 8 bases between them.

This clonotype was seen ten or more times. The J gene is TRBJ2-3, the V gene TRBV27, with 9 bases aligning to TRBD1. Germline V CDR1 and CDR2: MNHEY, SMNVEV (reference sequence). The CDR3 runs to 14 residues. The trim removed 7 bases at V and 1 base at J, leaving 3 bases unmatched. The CDR3 DNA sequence: TGTGCCAGCACCCGGGACAGGGGCACAGATACGCAGTATTTT. Residues: CASTRDRGTDTQYF.

This rearrangement joins TRBV28 to TRBJ2-7; the D gene is possibly TRBD1 (6 bases). The CDR3 length is 13 residues. Germline CDR1 is MDHEN and CDR2 is SYDVKM. The V and J ends lost 10 bases and 0 bases respectively, with 13 bases between them. DNA of the CDR3: TGTGCCACCAGCCGGGACATCTCCTACGAGCAGTACTTC. It specifies CATSRDISYEQYF.

This chain joins TRBV27 and TRBJ2-1; possibly TRBD1 for D (5 bases). Per the germline V gene, CDR1 is MNHEY and CDR2 is SMNVEV (reference sequence). This CDR3 has 13 amino acids. The germline V and J ends were trimmed by 0 bases and 8 bases, with 8 bases remaining between them. As DNA, the CDR3 is TGTGCCAGCAGTTTATCGTTGGGGCATGAGCAGTTCTTC. Protein: CASSLSLGHEQFF.

The rearrangement uses TRBV9 and TRBJ2-1; 9 positions match TRBD1. The J call is in doubt because the DNA end fits TRBJ2-7 better. The germline V gene has CDR1 SGDLS and CDR2 YYNGEE. CDR3 length: 15 residues. CDR3: CASSHPGTGSNEQYF. Here the CDR3 DNA reads TGTGCCAGCAGCCATCCCGGGACAGGGAGCAATGAGCAGTACTTC.

This clonotype has a handful of counts. The chain links TRBV6-8 to TRBJ1-5; TRBD1 is a possible D gene (5 bases). Trimming removed 4 bases at V and 1 base at J, with 11 bases between. This CDR3 is 15 amino acids long. CDR1 is MNHGY, CDR2 SAAAGT, per germline. This chain's CDR3 is CASSSQGRSNQPQHF. For the CDR3, the DNA is TGTGCCAGCAGTTCTCAGGGTAGAAGCAATCAGCCCCAGCATTTT.

The chain couples TRBV27 to TRBJ2-1; TRBD2 agrees at 8 bases. The CDR3 runs 16 residues. Germline V gene lookup returns CDR1 MNHEY and CDR2 SMNVEV (reference sequence). V gave up 6 bases and J gave up 2 bases; unmatched junction bases: 9. The CDR3 protein is CASSLASGGPYNEQFF. CDR3 nucleotides: TGTGCCAGCAGCCTCGCGTCGGGAGGGCCCTACAATGAGCAGTTCTTC.

This chain joins TRBV20-1 and TRBJ2-3; either TRBD1 or TRBD2 may fit D (5 bases each). Trimming took off 1 base at V and 8 bases at J, with 13 bases between the two ends. Germline assignment: CDR1 DFQATT and CDR2 SNEGSKA (reference sequence). This CDR3 has 13 amino acids. Written as DNA, the CDR3 is TGCAGTGCTAGAGGGGGGTGGGGTGGTACGCAGTATTTT. Its translation: CSARGGWGGTQYF.

The sample holds a few counts of this clonotype. The chain employs TRBV4-2 and TRBJ2-7, with D possibly being TRBD2 (5 bases). This CDR3 is built from 15 residues. CDR1 and CDR2 from the germline V gene are LGHNA and YNFKEQ. Trimming shortened V by 1 base and J by 0 bases, and 10 bases separated the two germline ends. CDR3 DNA sequence: TGTGCCAGCAGCCAAGCTACGGGGATCTCCTACGAGCAGTACTTC. Translating gives CASSQATGISYEQYF.

The chain uses TRBV27 and TRBJ2-2; 7 bases are shared with TRBD2. V trimming: 3 bases; J trimming: 3 bases; junction bases outside the gene matches: 4. In germline, CDR1 is MNHEY, CDR2 SMNVEV (reference sequence). There are 15 residues in the CDR3. The CDR3 DNA reads as TGTGCCAGCAGTTTTGGACTAGGGTACACCGGGGAGCTGTTTTTT. It is translated as CASSFGLGYTGELFF.

The J gene is TRBJ1-2, the V gene TRBV2, with TRBD1 matching over 8 bases. V shed 10 bases, J shed 0 bases, and the junction held 10 bases outside the gene matches. Germline values: CDR1 SNHLY, CDR2 FYNNEI. The CDR3 contains 15 residues. CDR3 loop: CANSGTGLANYGYTF. CDR3 in DNA: TGTGCCAATTCCGGGACAGGCCTAGCTAACTATGGCTACACCTTC. Full variable domain (remainder filled in from reference TRBV2 and TRBJ1-2): EPEVTQTPSHQVTQMGQEVILRCVPISNHLYFYWYRQILGQKVEFLVSFYNNEISEKSEIFDDQFSVERPDGSNFTLKIRSTKLEDSAMYFCANSGTGLANYGYTFGSGTRLTVV.

The chain links TRBV29-1 to TRBJ2-7; no clear D. Deletions cut 4 bases from V and 7 bases from J, with 11 bases between. This CDR3 is 11 amino acids long. Germline assignment: CDR1 SQVTM and CDR2 ANQGSEA. The CDR3 DNA follows: TGCAGCGTTGCAAGGGCTGGGGAGCAGTACTTC. Residues: CSVARAGEQYF.

The rearrangement uses TRBV5-5 and TRBJ2-3; perhaps TRBD2 as D (6 bases). The CDR3 contains 14 residues. Germline V gene sequence: CDR1 SGHKS, CDR2 YYEKEE (reference sequence). Trimming pared 7 bases from V and 0 bases from J, leaving 12 bases between. The CDR3 DNA reads TGTGCCAGCCGGGACTCCATTAGCACAGATACGCAGTATTTT. Translating it yields CASRDSISTDTQYF.

This chain links TRBV3-1 with TRBJ1-1, with no clear D. Germline CDR1 is LGHDT and CDR2 is YNNKEL (reference sequence). V was shortened by 4 bases and J by 4 bases, with 16 bases between the two germline ends. This CDR3 comprises 15 residues. The CDR3 nucleotides read TGTGCCAGCAGCCCGCCACGGGGAGGGTTCACTGAAGCTTTCTTT. It specifies CASSPPRGGFTEAFF. Filled out from reference TRBV3-1 and TRBJ1-1, the complete variable domain reads DTAVSQTPKYLVTQMGNDKSIKCEQNLGHDTMYWYKQDSKKFLKIMFSYNNKELIINETVPNRFSPKSPDKAHLNLHINSLELGDSAVYFCASSPPRGGFTEAFFGQGTRLTVV.

The rearrangement uses TRBV6-5 and TRBJ2-1; D tentatively fits TRBD1 or TRBD2 (6 bases each). From germline, CDR1 is MNHEY and CDR2 SVGAGI. The CDR3 covers 15 residues. Trimming cost V 3 bases and J 3 bases, with 12 bases left between them. In nucleotides, the CDR3 is TGTGCCAGCAGTTATTACCGGGGGCTCTACAATGAGCAGTTCTTC. Translation: CASSYYRGLYNEQFF.